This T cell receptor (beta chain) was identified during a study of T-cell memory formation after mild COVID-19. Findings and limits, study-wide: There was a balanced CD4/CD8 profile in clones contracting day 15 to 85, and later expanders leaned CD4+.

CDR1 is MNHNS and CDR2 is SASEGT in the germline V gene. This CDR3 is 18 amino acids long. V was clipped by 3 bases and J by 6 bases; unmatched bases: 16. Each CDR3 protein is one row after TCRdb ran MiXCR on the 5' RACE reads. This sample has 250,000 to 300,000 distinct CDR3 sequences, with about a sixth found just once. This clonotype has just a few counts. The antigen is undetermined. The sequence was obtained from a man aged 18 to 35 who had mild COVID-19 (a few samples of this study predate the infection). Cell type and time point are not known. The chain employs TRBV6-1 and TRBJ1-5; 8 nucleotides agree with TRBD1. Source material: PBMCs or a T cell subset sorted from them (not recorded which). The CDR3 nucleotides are TGTGCCAGCAGTGATCCCGCGCCCCGGACAGGGTTTGGTCAGCCCCAGCATTTT. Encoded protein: CASSDPAPRTGFGQPQHF.